This note documents a single T cell receptor (beta chain) sequence. The antigen remains undetermined. Following a re-call of the 5' RACE reads, TCRdb has one entry per CDR3 protein and lacks DNA. Here the sample table reports about 380,000 distinct CDR3 sequences. The germline V gene encodes CDR1 SGHRS and CDR2 YFSETQ. CDR3 length: 15 residues. This entry comes from a study of monozygotic twins with inflammatory bowel disease. Study-level results: People with IBD had fewer clonotypes in common with others than healthy twins did, especially with disease activity. Repertoire similarity did not differ between concordant and discordant twins, perhaps due to limited power. Extra variability in the repertoires of patients may have come from differing immunosuppressive treatments.

The sequenced sample was blood. The source of this sequence is a human donor with ulcerative colitis or Crohn's disease, or a healthy co-twin of an affected twin (not recorded which). This chain uses TRBV5-1 with TRBJ1-6; TCRdb outputs TRBD1, but without DNA this stays unchecked. This CDR3 reads CASSSRGFDNSPLHF. Based on the CDR3 plus reference TRBV5-1 and TRBJ1-6, the full variable domain is KAGVTQTPRYLIKTRGQQVTLSCSPISGHRSVSWYQQTPGQGLQFLFEYFSETQRNKGNFPGRFSGRQFSNSRSEMNVSTLELGDSALYLCASSSRGFDNSPLHFGNGTRLTVT.